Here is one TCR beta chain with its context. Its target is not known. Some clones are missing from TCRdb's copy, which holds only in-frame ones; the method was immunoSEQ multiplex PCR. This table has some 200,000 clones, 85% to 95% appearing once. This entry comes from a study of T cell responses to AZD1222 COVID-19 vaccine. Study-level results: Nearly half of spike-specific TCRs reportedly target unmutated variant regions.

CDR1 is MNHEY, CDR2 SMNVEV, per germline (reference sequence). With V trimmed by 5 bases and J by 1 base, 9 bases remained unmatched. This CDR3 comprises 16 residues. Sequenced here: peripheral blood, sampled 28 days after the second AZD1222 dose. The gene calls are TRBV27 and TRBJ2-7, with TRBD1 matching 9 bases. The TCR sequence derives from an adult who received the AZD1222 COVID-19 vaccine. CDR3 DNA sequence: TGTGCCAGCAGTCCGAGGGGACAGGGATCGTCCTACGAGCAGTACTTC. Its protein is CASSPRGQGSSYEQYF.